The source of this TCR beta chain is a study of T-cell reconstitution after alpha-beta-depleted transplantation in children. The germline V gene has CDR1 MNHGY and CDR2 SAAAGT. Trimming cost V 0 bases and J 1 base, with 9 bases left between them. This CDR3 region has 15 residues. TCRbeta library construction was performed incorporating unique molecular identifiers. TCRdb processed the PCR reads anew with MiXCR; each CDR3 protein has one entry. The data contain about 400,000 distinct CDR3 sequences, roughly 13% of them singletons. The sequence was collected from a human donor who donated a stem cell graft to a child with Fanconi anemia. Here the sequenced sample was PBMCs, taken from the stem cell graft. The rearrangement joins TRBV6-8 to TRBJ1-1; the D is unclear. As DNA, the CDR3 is TGTGCCAGCAGTTACTCCATTCACAGGAACACTGAAGCTTTCTTT. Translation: CASSYSIHRNTEAFF.